This is a list of T cell receptor beta chains from one sample in a study of technical replicates of blood from a handful of donors. The protocol was immunoSEQ multiplex PCR, while the TCRdb copy is restricted to in-frame clones and leaves out a portion. The sample has tens of thousands of clones, 95% to 96% seen once; the top ten hold more than 0.2%. Sequenced input: T cells isolated from PBMCs. These receptors were obtained from a human donor in good health. CDR3s include the opening cysteine and the closing phenylalanine or tryptophan. Some rows have no size entry. The others give once, few or many, or a class for an expanded clone.

abundance: .
j_gene: TRBJ2-1
v_gene: TRBV6-5
CDR3aa: CASSYFAQGAINEQFF

abundance: once
j_gene: TRBJ2-7
v_gene: TRBV2
CDR3aa: CASRGVRNEQYF

abundance: once
j_gene: TRBJ1-1
v_gene: TRBV10-1
CDR3aa: CASSPGIRTEAFF

abundance: .
j_gene: TRBJ2-1
v_gene: TRBV28
CDR3aa: CASSFFGSNYNEQFF

abundance: few
j_gene: TRBJ2-3
v_gene: TRBV7-9
CDR3aa: CATPRRETDTQYF

abundance: .
j_gene: TRBJ2-2
v_gene: TRBV27
CDR3aa: CASSFKGGTGELFF

abundance: .
j_gene: TRBJ1-1
v_gene: TRBV10-1
CDR3aa: CASSGSTGGDTEAFF

abundance: .
j_gene: TRBJ2-1
v_gene: TRBV19
CDR3aa: CASKEGSSYNEQFF

abundance: once
j_gene: TRBJ1-5
v_gene: TRBV2
CDR3aa: CASRLYSNQPQHF

abundance: .
j_gene: TRBJ2-5
v_gene: TRBV2
CDR3aa: CASKGGAEETQYF

abundance: .
j_gene: TRBJ2-6
v_gene: TRBV4-1
CDR3aa: CASSRGLAGDSGANVLTF

abundance: .
j_gene: TRBJ1-5
v_gene: TRBV12-5
CDR3aa: CASGTDTDQPQHF

abundance: .
j_gene: TRBJ1-1
v_gene: TRBV6-5
CDR3aa: CASSYDDWSTEAFF

abundance: few
j_gene: TRBJ2-3
v_gene: TRBV6-6
CDR3aa: CASSHTTGSTDTQYF

abundance: .
j_gene: TRBJ2-7
v_gene: TRBV10-3
CDR3aa: CAISERQNSYEQYF

abundance: once
j_gene: TRBJ1-1
v_gene: TRBV5-4
CDR3aa: CASLDTPYTEAFF

abundance: .
j_gene: TRBJ1-1
v_gene: TRBV12-5
CDR3aa: CASGLGQGDTEAFF

abundance: .
j_gene: TRBJ2-5
v_gene: TRBV28
CDR3aa: CASSHAVQETQYF

abundance: .
j_gene: TRBJ2-3
v_gene: TRBV7-9
CDR3aa: CASTSLGDTVTDTQYF

abundance: once
j_gene: TRBJ2-7
v_gene: TRBV5-1
CDR3aa: CASSFRTSGSSYEQYF

abundance: .
j_gene: TRBJ2-3
v_gene: TRBV29-1
CDR3aa: CSVEAGLFGQGGITQYF

abundance: .
j_gene: TRBJ1-2
v_gene: TRBV21-1
CDR3aa: CASSKGRGRCGYTF

abundance: .
j_gene: TRBJ1-3
v_gene: TRBV7-2
CDR3aa: CASSRRGAPGNTIYF

abundance: .
j_gene: TRBJ2-1
v_gene: TRBV5-1
CDR3aa: CASTTQVESYNEQFF

abundance: .
j_gene: TRBJ2-2
v_gene: TRBV7-8
CDR3aa: CASSFSLSGRTRTGELFF

abundance: .
j_gene: TRBJ2-3
v_gene: TRBV6-5
CDR3aa: CASSYSLGSTDTQYF

abundance: .
j_gene: TRBJ2-2
v_gene: TRBV6-4
CDR3aa: CASSDSGGKNTGELFF

abundance: once
j_gene: TRBJ2-7
v_gene: TRBV4-1
CDR3aa: CASSQGGNRDWASYEQYF

abundance: .
j_gene: TRBJ1-1
v_gene: TRBV6-6
CDR3aa: CASTTGQGARAEAFF

abundance: .
j_gene: TRBJ2-7
v_gene: TRBV29-1
CDR3aa: CSVELAGGSYEQYF

abundance: .
j_gene: TRBJ2-3
v_gene: TRBV5-6
CDR3aa: CASSLRDTQYF

abundance: .
j_gene: TRBJ2-7
v_gene: TRBV7-9
CDR3aa: CASSSGQGMGWEQYF

abundance: .
j_gene: TRBJ1-1
v_gene: TRBV27
CDR3aa: CASSFARLTEAFF

abundance: .
j_gene: TRBJ1-2
v_gene: TRBV4-2
CDR3aa: CASSQDGSSGTVNYGYTF

abundance: .
j_gene: TRBJ1-3
v_gene: TRBV11-2
CDR3aa: CASSIRQGNTIYF

abundance: .
j_gene: TRBJ2-7
v_gene: TRBV2
CDR3aa: CASSSRTASYEQYF

abundance: .
j_gene: TRBJ2-6
v_gene: TRBV6-1
CDR3aa: CASSEARTGEAGANVLTF

abundance: .
j_gene: TRBJ1-4
v_gene: TRBV14
CDR3aa: CARRQGLWREKLFF

abundance: .
j_gene: TRBJ2-5
v_gene: TRBV5-1
CDR3aa: CASNYRGQETQYF

abundance: .
j_gene: TRBJ2-7
v_gene: TRBV19
CDR3aa: CASSIGGTGGYEQYF

abundance: few
j_gene: TRBJ1-1
v_gene: TRBV29-1
CDR3aa: CSVEGSGNTEAFF

abundance: few
j_gene: TRBJ2-1
v_gene: TRBV19
CDR3aa: CASSTIEADYNEQFF

abundance: .
j_gene: TRBJ1-2
v_gene: TRBV6-6
CDR3aa: CASRLETRIDGYTF

abundance: .
j_gene: TRBJ2-6
v_gene: TRBV5-4
CDR3aa: CASSSLAGGPSGANVLTF

abundance: .
j_gene: TRBJ2-7
v_gene: TRBV10-1
CDR3aa: CASSGGLAYEQYF

abundance: .
j_gene: TRBJ2-1
v_gene: TRBV6-5
CDR3aa: CASSYPSGSIDEQFF

abundance: .
j_gene: TRBJ2-3
v_gene: TRBV5-1
CDR3aa: CASSWSGSSTDTQYF

abundance: .
j_gene: TRBJ1-2
v_gene: TRBV28
CDR3aa: CASSTDRGQYGYTF

abundance: .
j_gene: TRBJ1-5
v_gene: TRBV27
CDR3aa: CASGTGTNIGLGNQPQHF

abundance: .
j_gene: TRBJ2-7
v_gene: TRBV10-3
CDR3aa: CAITEGQAYEQYF

abundance: .
j_gene: TRBJ1-1
v_gene: TRBV28
CDR3aa: CASSVSWEAAFF

abundance: .
j_gene: TRBJ1-1
v_gene: TRBV5-4
CDR3aa: CASSHPMDRGDTEAFF

abundance: .
j_gene: TRBJ1-2
v_gene: TRBV11-2
CDR3aa: CASSGDRGLGAGYTF

abundance: once
j_gene: TRBJ2-7
v_gene: TRBV6-1
CDR3aa: CASSERLLLSEQYF

abundance: once
j_gene: TRBJ2-6
v_gene: TRBV28
CDR3aa: CASRTGGVIGANVLTF

abundance: .
j_gene: TRBJ1-5
v_gene: TRBV6-5
CDR3aa: CASSRTGDGNQPQHF

abundance: .
j_gene: TRBJ2-7
v_gene: TRBV7-6
CDR3aa: CASSSGQGNSYEQYF

abundance: .
j_gene: TRBJ2-5
v_gene: TRBV5-1
CDR3aa: CASNSGFGETQYF

abundance: .
j_gene: TRBJ2-5
v_gene: TRBV7-3
CDR3aa: CASSRVLETQYF

abundance: .
j_gene: TRBJ2-7
v_gene: TRBV4-1
CDR3aa: CASSQDPASGSYEQYF